The clone carrying this TCR beta chain showed up just a few times. This sample is drawn from a study of CD8+ T cells in alopecia areata. Germline CDR1 is SQVTM and CDR2 is ANQGSEA. V dropped 7 bases and J dropped 0; count of bases not matched to a gene: 8. This CDR3 region has 15 residues. Treatment here: oral pan-JAK inhibitor, 5-10 mg twice daily. RNA extraction and reverse transcription yielded cDNA as sequencing template. Assay: immunoSEQ multiplex PCR; the TCRdb copy retains only in-frame clones and omits some. The sample has 150,000 to 200,000 clones, about two thirds seen once. The starting material was CD4+ T cells sorted from blood, obtained at week 4, from a patient treated with tofacitinib. The source is a human donor with alopecia areata. This chain joins TRBV29-1 and TRBJ2-1; TRBD2 agrees at 8 bases. CDR3 in amino acids: CSGETSGTSYNEQFF. CDR3 DNA: TGCAGCGGGGAAACTAGCGGAACCTCCTACAATGAGCAGTTCTTC.